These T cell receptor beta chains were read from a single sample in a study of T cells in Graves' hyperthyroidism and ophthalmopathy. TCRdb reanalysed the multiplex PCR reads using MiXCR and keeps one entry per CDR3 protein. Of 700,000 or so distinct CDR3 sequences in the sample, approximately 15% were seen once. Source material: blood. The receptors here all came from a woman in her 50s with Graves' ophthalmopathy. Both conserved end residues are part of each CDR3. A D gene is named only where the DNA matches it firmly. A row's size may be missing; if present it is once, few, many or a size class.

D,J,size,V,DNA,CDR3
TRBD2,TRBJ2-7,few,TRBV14,TGTGCCAGCAGCCAAGATAGGACTAGATCCTACGAGCAGTACTTC,CASSQDRTRSYEQYF
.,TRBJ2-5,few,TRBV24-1,TGTGCCACCAGTGATTCTGGGGCGGCAGAGACCCAGTACTTC,CATSDSGAAETQYF
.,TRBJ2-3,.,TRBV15,TGTGCCACCTTGGAGCGGAGCACAGATACGCAGTATTTT,CATLERSTDTQYF
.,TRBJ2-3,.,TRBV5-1,TGCGCCAGCAGCTTGGCCCCCTTGGGAGGTTCAGATACGCAGTATTTT,CASSLAPLGGSDTQYF
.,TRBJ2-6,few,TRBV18,TGTGCCAGCTCACCGATATTCTCTGGGGCCAACGTCCTGACTTTC,CASSPIFSGANVLTF
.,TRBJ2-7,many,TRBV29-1,TGCAGCGTTGATGACAACTCCTACGAGCAGTACTTC,CSVDDNSYEQYF
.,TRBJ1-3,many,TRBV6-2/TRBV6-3,TGTGCCAGCAGTTACTCGAGACCGATCTCTGGAAACACCATATATTTT,CASSYSRPISGNTIYF
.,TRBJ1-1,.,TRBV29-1,TGCAGCGCCTCCGACAAGACTGAAGCTTTCTTT,CSASDKTEAFF
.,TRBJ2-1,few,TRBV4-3,TGCGCCAGCAGCCAAGCGCCCCGGGAGTGGTCCTACAATGAGCAGTTCTTC,CASSQAPREWSYNEQFF
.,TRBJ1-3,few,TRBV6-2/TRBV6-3,TGTGCCAGCAGTACGCCGAACTCTGGAAACACCATATATTTT,CASSTPNSGNTIYF
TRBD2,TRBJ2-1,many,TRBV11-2,TGTGCCAGCAGCTCGGGACTAGCGGACGAGCAGTTCTTC,CASSSGLADEQFF
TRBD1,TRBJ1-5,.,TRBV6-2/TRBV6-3,TGTGCCAGCAGTAAAACAGGGGGCCGCTCCCCCAATCAGCCCCAGCATTTT,CASSKTGGRSPNQPQHF
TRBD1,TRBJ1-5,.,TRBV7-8,TGTGCCAGCAGCCTTGGGGTGACAGGGCTAGGGCAGCCCCAGCATTTT,CASSLGVTGLGQPQHF
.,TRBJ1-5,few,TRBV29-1,TGCAGCGTTAAGACAGGTTATAGCAATCAGCCCCAGCATTTT,CSVKTGYSNQPQHF
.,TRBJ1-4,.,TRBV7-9,TGTGCCAGCAGCTTAGCCAGGGACGCTGAAAAACTGTTTTTT,CASSLARDAEKLFF
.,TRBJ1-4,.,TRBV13,TGTGCCAGCCACAATTCTGCAACTAATGAAAAACTGTTTTTT,CASHNSATNEKLFF
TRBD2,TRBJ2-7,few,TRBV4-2,TGTGCCAGCAGCCAAGAGTTAGCGGGAGGGTACTACGAGCAGTACTTC,CASSQELAGGYYEQYF
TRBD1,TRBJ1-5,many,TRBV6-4,TGTGCCAGCAGCGAAGGGACAGGCGGGCAGCCCCAGCATTTT,CASSEGTGGQPQHF